Following are 2 T cell receptor beta chains from one sample sequenced in a study of control samples from healthy donors and cancer patients. The method was immunoSEQ multiplex PCR; TCRdb's version includes in-frame clones alone and lacks a portion of them. Here the sample spans 150,000 to 200,000 clones, around 90% being singletons. The sequenced sample consisted of blood. The receptor source for this set is a man between 25 and 39 years old in good health.

CDR3 in amino acids: CAISPGASNTGELFF. Written as DNA, the CDR3 is TGTGCCATCAGTCCGGGGGCCTCGAACACCGGGGAGCTGTTTTTT. J is TRBJ2-2 and V is TRBV10-3; D is possibly TRBD1 or TRBD2 (6 bases each). The CDR3 loop spans 15 amino acids. V was clipped by 5 bases and J by 0 bases, with 10 bases between them. Germline V CDR1 and CDR2: ENHRY, SYGVKD.

The genes are TRBV27 and TRBJ2-7; D possibly corresponds to TRBD1 (6 bases). V was pared by 2 bases and J by 2 bases, with 7 bases between. CDR3 size: 13 residues. CDR1 is MNHEY and CDR2 is SMNVEV in the germline V gene (reference sequence). CDR3 bases: TGTGCCAGCAGTTTAGCAGGGGCCTACGAGCAGTACTTC. Translated: CASSLAGAYEQYF.